This TCR beta chain was sequenced for a study of a mutant IDH1 vaccine in newly diagnosed glioma. This CDR3 is 19 amino acids long. V lost 5 bases and J 0 bases, leaving 25 bases between the germline ends. Germline CDR1 SGHAT, CDR2 FQNNGV. The time point was: week 35, safety follow-up. The vaccine gave 300 ug of a 20-mer mutant IDH1 peptide subcutaneously per dose. Whole-study results and caveats: Apparently, pseudoprogression bore no relation to changes among the top peripheral T cell clonotypes.

This clone is a singleton in its sample. The antigen is not known. Assay: immunoSEQ multiplex PCR; the TCRdb copy retains only in-frame clones and omits some. This table has tens of thousands of clones, approximately 80% appearing once. This receptor was taken from a man between 40 and 49 years old with glioma. Specimen: PBMCs, collected from a glioma patient whose treatment included an IDH1 peptide vaccine. The genes are TRBV11-2 and TRBJ1-2; tentative D call: TRBD1 (5 bases). As DNA, the CDR3 is TGTGCCAGCAGCCCCCTCCGGGACCCTATCGTTTTGGCTAACTATGGCTACACCTTC. It translates to CASSPLRDPIVLANYGYTF.